This record looks at one TCR beta chain sequence and its context. Its antigen is unknown. This sample is part of a study of siplizumab effects on memory and regulatory T cells. Study results and limitations: The study found that mappable alloreactive CD4+ clones averaged roughly 75% Treg-derived with siplizumab and around 30% in controls. Roughly 75-97% of proliferating clones (CD4+ or CD8+) could not be assigned a naive or memory phenotype.

Germline V gene lookup returns CDR1 WSHSY and CDR2 SAAADI. V was pared by 9 bases and J by 2 bases, with 21 bases between. This CDR3 region has 16 residues. It was 85,000 to 100,000 TCR templates that were assayed per sample. TCRdb keeps only in-frame clones here, not all; method: immunoSEQ multiplex PCR. There are approximately 110,000 clones in the sample; more than 85% occur only once, and 0.32% lies in the top ten. V usage is TRBV10-2 and J usage is TRBJ2-3; D possibly corresponds to TRBD2 (9 bases). Material for sequencing was CD4+ T cells sorted from blood. The source of this sequence is a human donor in good health. The CDR3 nucleotides read TGCGCCAGACCTCAGGGGGCGGGGGGGTCCACAGATACGCAGTATTTT. Residues: CARPQGAGGSTDTQYF.